Presented here are 12 T cell receptor beta chains from one specimen sequenced in a study of OX40 agonist ivuxolimab in advanced cancers. Assay used: immunoSEQ multiplex PCR; TCRdb lists only in-frame clones, some missing. The sample carries some 70,000 clones, 86% recorded once. The sequencing used CD4+ or CD8+ T cells sorted from blood, collected in a trial of the OX40 agonist ivuxolimab. The receptors were sampled from an adult with an advanced solid tumor such as melanoma, head and neck, liver or kidney cancer.

The J gene is TRBJ1-2, the V gene TRBV12-5; D uncertain. Germline CDR1 and CDR2: LGHNT and FRNRAP. The CDR3 runs to 13 residues. Trimming took 1 base from V and 8 from J, leaving 11 bases between them. This chain's CDR3 is CASGLGAFGGYTF. CDR3 sequence (DNA): TGTGCTAGTGGTTTGGGGGCCTTTGGGGGCTACACCTTC.

This clone was seen more than once but under ten times. The chain recombines TRBV2 with TRBJ2-7; 7 bases line up with TRBD1. The CDR3 has 16 residues. Germline lookup yields CDR1 SNHLY and CDR2 FYNNEI. With 3 bases clipped from V and 2 bases from J, the junction kept 10 bases outside the gene matches. The CDR3 spells CASSDGAGTATYEQYF. In DNA, the CDR3 is TGTGCCAGCAGTGATGGCGCCGGGACAGCAACCTACGAGCAGTACTTC. The variable domain in full, completed from reference TRBV2 and TRBJ2-7, reads EPEVTQTPSHQVTQMGQEVILRCVPISNHLYFYWYRQILGQKVEFLVSFYNNEISEKSEIFDDQFSVERPDGSNFTLKIRSTKLEDSAMYFCASSDGAGTATYEQYFGPGTRLTVT.

This chain connects TRBV19 to TRBJ1-5; the D is unclear. The CDR3 consists of 15 residues. Germline CDR1 reads LNHDA; CDR2 reads SQIVND (reference sequence). Trimming took 0 bases from V and 0 from J, leaving 6 bases between them. Here the CDR3 reads CASSIEGYSNQPQHF. CDR3 DNA sequence: TGTGCCAGTAGTATAGAGGGCTATAGCAATCAGCCCCAGCATTTT.

The V call is TRBV7-7, the J call TRBJ2-1; possible D gene TRBD1, 6 bases. V was cut by 5 bases and J by 6 bases, with 11 bases left in between. Germline values: CDR1 SSHAT, CDR2 FNYEAQ (reference sequence). This CDR3 has 13 residues. In DNA, the CDR3 is TGTGCCAGCAGCCAGGGGACGGTCAATGAGCAGTTCTTC. Protein sequence: CASSQGTVNEQFF.

The rearrangement uses TRBV5-1 and TRBJ2-3, with D unresolved. The CDR3 runs to 14 residues. Trimming shortened V by 0 bases and J by 2 bases, and 7 bases separated the two germline ends. In germline, CDR1 is SGHRS, CDR2 YFSETQ. CDR3 DNA: TGCGCCAGCAGCTTGGGACTTTCCACAGATACGCAGTATTTT. Its protein is CASSLGLSTDTQYF.

The V call is TRBV11-2, the J call TRBJ2-7, with a possible D match to TRBD2 (5 bases). Trimming shortened V by 11 bases and J by 1 base, and 18 bases separated the two germline ends. The CDR3 length is 14 residues. From germline, CDR1 is SGHAT and CDR2 FQNNGV. The CDR3 DNA reads as TGTGCCTCCCGCCAGGACTCCCTATCCTACGAGCAGTACTTC. Its protein product is CASRQDSLSYEQYF. The whole variable domain, remainder taken from reference TRBV11-2 and TRBJ2-7, is EAGVAQSPRYKIIEKRQSVAFWCNPISGHATLYWYQQILGQGPKLLIQFQNNGVVDDSQLPKDRFSAERLKGVDSTLKIQPAKLEDSAVYLCASRQDSLSYEQYFGPGTRLTVT.

The gene calls are TRBV5-4 and TRBJ1-2; 8 bases agree with TRBD1. The junction had 4 bases not matched to a gene; V was cut back by 3 bases and J by 3 bases. Germline V gene sequence: CDR1 SGHNT, CDR2 YYREEE (reference sequence). The CDR3 contains 14 residues. The DNA for the CDR3 is TGTGCCAGCAGCTCAGGGACAGGAGACTATGGCTACACCTTC. Protein sequence: CASSSGTGDYGYTF. The variable domain in full, with the rest retrieved from reference TRBV5-4 and TRBJ1-2, is ETGVTQSPTHLIKTRGQQVTLRCSSQSGHNTVSWYQQALGQGPQFIFQYYREEENGRGNFPPRFSGLQFPNYSSELNVNALELDDSALYLCASSSGTGDYGYTFGSGTRLTVV.

This clone is a singleton in its sample. This chain uses TRBV7-3 with TRBJ2-5; 9 bases line up with TRBD2. The CDR3 runs 14 residues. V shed 3 bases and J 5 bases; nucleotides not matched to a gene: 4. Germline assignment: CDR1 SGHTA and CDR2 FQGTGA. The CDR3 bases are TGTGCCAGCAGCTTGCTAGCGGGGATTGAGACCCAGTACTTC. Translating gives CASSLLAGIETQYF.

This chain uses TRBV7-3 with TRBJ2-2, with D uncertain. V was cut by 2 bases and J by 0 bases, with 7 bases left in between. The CDR3 runs 15 residues. Per the germline V gene, CDR1 is SGHTA and CDR2 is FQGTGA. The DNA of the CDR3 is TGTGCCAGCAGCTTAGGACGGGCGAACACCGGGGAGCTGTTTTTT. Translated, it gives CASSLGRANTGELFF.

This chain uses TRBV9 with TRBJ1-1, with TRBD1 matching 7 bases. Germline V gives CDR1 SGDLS, CDR2 YYNGEE. The J segment lost 3 bases and the V segment lost 4 bases, leaving 3 bases of the junction unmatched. There are 13 residues in the CDR3. The CDR3 coding sequence is TGTGCCAGCAGCCTAGGACAGGACACTGAAGCTTTCTTT. It translates to CASSLGQDTEAFF.

The chain is built from TRBV19 and TRBJ2-5; D not certain. TRBJ2-7 explains the end of the DNA better; the J call may be wrong. The CDR3 is 14 amino acids. Germline-derived CDR1 and CDR2 are LNHDA and SQIVND (reference sequence). The CDR3 DNA follows: TGTGCCAGTAGTCCTAGGGCAGAGTCCTACGAGCAGTACTTC. Residues: CASSPRAESYEQYF.

Comments on this clone: Within the sample, other DNA sequences also encode this same CDR3. The chain carries TRBV5-1 and TRBJ1-5; D is possibly TRBD1 (6 bases). Trimming removed 0 bases at V and 7 bases at J, with 8 bases between. This CDR3 is built from 13 residues. Germline CDR1 and CDR2: SGHRS and YFSETQ. DNA for the CDR3: TGCGCCAGCAGCTTGGAGGGGGGGCAGCCCCAGCATTTT. Amino acids: CASSLEGGQPQHF.